Below, 28 T cell receptor beta chains from the same sample are listed, as sequenced in a study of PD-1 blockade in classical Hodgkin lymphoma. Relapse after autologous stem cell transplantation occurred in every patient, and brentuximab vedotin exposure varied. Data came from immunoSEQ multiplex PCR; TCRdb stores just in-frame clones and leaves some out. The sample lists 20,000 to 30,000 clones, under 90% occurring once. The sequences come from peripheral blood mononuclear cells (PBMCs), collected before the second cycle of nivolumab. The receptors were sampled from a human donor with classical Hodgkin lymphoma.

The V and J genes are TRBV6-5 and TRBJ1-3; no reliable D call. CDR1 and CDR2 from the germline V gene are MNHEY and SVGAGI. This CDR3 region has 15 residues. V was trimmed by 6 bases and J by 0 bases, leaving 12 bases between them. The CDR3 loop reads CASSREPISGNTIYF. The CDR3, as DNA: TGTGCCAGCAGCCGGGAGCCAATCTCTGGAAACACCATATATTTT.

This chain's CDR3 is CATVAGNNQPQHF. In DNA, the CDR3 is TGTGCCACCGTGGCGGGTAACAATCAGCCCCAGCATTTT. V is TRBV6-1 and J is TRBJ1-5; no reliable D call. The CDR3 is 13 residues long. Germline V gene data show CDR1 as MNHNS and CDR2 as SASEGT. V was clipped by 10 bases and J by 3 bases, with 13 bases between them.

This clone came up a few times. V is TRBV29-1 and J is TRBJ1-5; possibly TRBD1 for D (6 bases). The germline V gene encodes CDR1 SQVTM and CDR2 ANQGSEA. Trimming stripped 3 bases from V and 1 base from J, with 10 bases between. The CDR3 has 14 amino acids. The CDR3 coding sequence is TGCAGCGTTGAGAACAGGGTCAGCAATCAGCCCCAGCATTTT. This codes for CSVENRVSNQPQHF.

This chain joins TRBV6-1 and TRBJ2-2; 10 nucleotides align to TRBD1. The CDR3 runs to 15 residues. Trimming removed 4 bases from V and 5 bases from J; junction bases left unmatched: 4. The germline gives CDR1 MNHNS, CDR2 SASEGT. CDR3 DNA: TGTGCCAGCAGTGGACAGGGGGCGCGGACCGGGGAGCTGTTTTTT. It specifies CASSGQGARTGELFF.

This chain uses TRBV7-8 with TRBJ1-2; D unresolved. The CDR3 sequence is 14 residues long. Trimming removed 2 bases from V and 0 bases from J, with 7 bases in between. Germline CDR1 is SGHVS and CDR2 is FQNEAQ. As DNA, the CDR3 is TGTGCCAGCAGCTTATCCCCAGCTAACTATGGCTACACCTTC. Protein sequence: CASSLSPANYGYTF.

V and J are TRBV6-5 and TRBJ2-7; D possibly corresponds to TRBD2 (5 bases). The CDR3 loop spans 11 amino acids. V dropped 5 bases and J dropped 4 bases, with 6 bases sitting between them. The germline gives CDR1 MNHEY, CDR2 SVGAGI. The CDR3 DNA sequence: TGTGCCAGCAGTCGGGGATACGAGCAGTACTTC. Translated: CASSRGYEQYF.

The chain has TRBV27 and TRBJ2-5, with D possibly TRBD1 on 5 matching bases. Trimming pared 2 bases from V and 5 bases from J, leaving 18 bases between. The CDR3 has 16 residues. Germline CDR1 and CDR2: MNHEY and SMNVEV (reference sequence). The CDR3 reads CASSLGVGAAGETQYF. The DNA of the CDR3 is TGTGCCAGCAGTTTAGGGGTAGGGGCTGCCGGGGAGACCCAGTACTTC.

This chain links TRBV5-1 with TRBJ2-5; D is unresolved. CDR3 size: 15 residues. V was cut by 0 bases and J by 5 bases, with 14 bases left in between. Germline V gives CDR1 SGHRS, CDR2 YFSETQ. The DNA for the CDR3 is TGCGCCAGCAGCTTGGCCGGTCCCAGTTCGGAGACCCAGTACTTC. This sequence encodes CASSLAGPSSETQYF. Full variable domain (remainder filled in from reference TRBV5-1 and TRBJ2-5): KAGVTQTPRYLIKTRGQQVTLSCSPISGHRSVSWYQQTPGQGLQFLFEYFSETQRNKGNFPGRFSGRQFSNSRSEMNVSTLELGDSALYLCASSLAGPSSETQYFGPGTRLLVL.

This rearrangement joins TRBV19 to TRBJ1-2; D ambiguous. Trimming stripped 0 bases from V and 5 bases from J, with 16 bases between. CDR1 is LNHDA and CDR2 is SQIVND in the germline V gene (reference sequence). The CDR3 has 16 residues. The DNA for the CDR3 is TGTGCCAGTAGTATAGATCGGGCCCCGGGGAGGTATGGCTACACCTTC. This encodes CASSIDRAPGRYGYTF.

Remarks on this clone: Different DNA sequences within this sample yield the same CDR3. The chain carries TRBV29-1 and TRBJ2-7; D is uncertain. This CDR3 is 11 amino acids long. The V end was cut by 4 bases, the J end by 0 bases, with 4 bases between. The V gene's germline CDR1 is SQVTM and CDR2 ANQGSEA. CDR3 sequence (DNA): TGCAGCGTTGGTAGCTCCTACGAGCAGTACTTC. The encoded protein is CSVGSSYEQYF.

The rearrangement joins TRBV5-4 to TRBJ2-3, with D unclear. The CDR3 runs 15 residues. Germline-derived CDR1 and CDR2 are SGHNT and YYREEE (reference sequence). Trimming took off 2 bases at V and 2 bases at J, with 12 bases between the two ends. The DNA for the CDR3 is TGTGCCAGCAGCTTCGATGGGCGACCCACAGATACGCAGTATTTT. Protein product: CASSFDGRPTDTQYF.

This clone was observed a single time. CDR3 protein: CASSVGWETQYF. CDR3 DNA sequence: TGTGCCAGCAGTGTAGGATGGGAGACCCAGTACTTC. The V gene is TRBV2, the J gene TRBJ2-5; D gene uncertain. Trimming took 4 bases from V and 5 from J, leaving 8 bases between them. Germline values: CDR1 SNHLY, CDR2 FYNNEI. CDR3 length equals 12 residues.

This clone was seen once. The chain uses TRBV10-3 and TRBJ2-7; tentatively, D is TRBD2 (7 bases). CDR1 is ENHRY, CDR2 SYGVKD, per germline. V lost 6 bases and J 1 base, leaving 22 bases between the germline ends. This CDR3 has 17 residues. The CDR3 DNA reads as TGTGCCATCAGCGATCCTTACAGGGCCGGGGGGTCCTACGAGCAGTACTTC. It encodes CAISDPYRAGGSYEQYF.

The gene calls are TRBV7-9 and TRBJ2-7; TRBD2 aligns across 11 bases. The V gene end was trimmed by 6 bases and the J gene end by 1 base; junction bases not matched to a gene: 17. The CDR3 has 19 residues. Germline CDR1 and CDR2: SEHNR and FQNEAQ (reference sequence). In DNA form, the CDR3 reads TGTGCCAGCAGAAGCCTCGGACAGGGAGGGACTAGCGGTTCCTACGAGCAGTACTTC. It specifies CASRSLGQGGTSGSYEQYF.

This clone was seen a handful of times. The chain uses TRBV18 and TRBJ2-7; 11 nucleotides align to TRBD2. The V gene end was trimmed by 4 bases and the J gene end by 4 bases; junction bases not matched to a gene: 6. The CDR3 covers 15 residues. The V gene's germline CDR1 is KGHSH and CDR2 LQKENI. This CDR3 is CASSLIGLAGYEQYF. The CDR3 DNA reads as TGTGCCAGCTCACTGATCGGACTAGCGGGTTACGAGCAGTACTTC.

This clone occurred once. The chain has TRBV28 and TRBJ2-1; 10 bases match TRBD2. The CDR3 consists of 15 residues. In germline, CDR1 is MDHEN, CDR2 SYDVKM. J lost 3 bases, V lost 5 bases, and 4 bases had no gene match. CDR3 in amino acids: CASSLGTSDYNEQFF. The CDR3 coding sequence is TGTGCCAGCAGTCTCGGGACTAGCGACTACAATGAGCAGTTCTTC.

This clone has a handful of counts. CDR3 coding DNA: TGCGCCAGCAGCTTGGCGGGGACAGGGGAAGGCTACACCTTC. This gives the protein CASSLAGTGEGYTF. The chain employs TRBV5-1 and TRBJ1-2; 10 bases are shared with TRBD1. CDR3 length equals 14 residues. Germline V gene lookup returns CDR1 SGHRS and CDR2 YFSETQ. With V trimmed by 0 bases and J by 8 bases, 4 bases remained unmatched.

V and J are TRBV6-4 and TRBJ2-7; no definite D call. This CDR3 is built from 12 residues. In germline, CDR1 is MRHNA, CDR2 SNTAGT. V was shortened by 5 bases and J by 6 bases, with 11 bases between the two germline ends. CDR3 sequence (DNA): TGTGCCAGCAGTAACCGGGCCGGCGAGCAGTACTTC. Its translation is CASSNRAGEQYF.

The genes are TRBV7-6 and TRBJ2-3; D is ambiguous. V lost 5 bases to trimming and J lost 3 bases, with 9 bases between them. The CDR3 is 13 amino acids. CDR1 is SGHVS and CDR2 is FNYEAQ in the germline V gene. The CDR3, as DNA: TGTGCCAGCAGCCGCGGTCAGACAGATACGCAGTATTTT. It translates to CASSRGQTDTQYF.

The chain carries TRBV11-2 and TRBJ1-2; D unresolved. CDR3 length equals 13 residues. V lost 1 base, J lost 4 bases, and 7 bases lay in between. CDR1 and CDR2 from the germline V gene are SGHAT and FQNNGV. The CDR3 sequence is CASSLGGSYGYTF. The DNA of the CDR3 is TGTGCCAGCAGCTTAGGCGGGTCCTATGGCTACACCTTC.

The rearrangement links TRBV5-6 to TRBJ2-1; D unclear. Trimming took off 4 bases at V and 0 bases at J, with 14 bases between the two ends. The CDR3 is made up of 16 amino acids. Germline CDR1 is SGHDT and CDR2 is YYEEEE. The CDR3 sequence: CASSPSLGYSYNEQFF. Here the CDR3 DNA reads TGTGCCAGCAGCCCGTCACTGGGCTACTCCTACAATGAGCAGTTCTTC. The full variable domain, in which reference TRBV5-6 and TRBJ2-1 provide the parts outside the CDR3, is DAGVTQSPTHLIKTRGQQVTLRCSPKSGHDTVSWYQQALGQGPQFIFQYYEEEERQRGNFPDRFSGHQFPNYSSELNVNALLLGDSALYLCASSPSLGYSYNEQFFGPGTRLTVL.

V and J are TRBV19 and TRBJ2-1; 8 positions agree with TRBD2. The CDR3 runs to 14 residues. Per germline, CDR1 LNHDA and CDR2 SQIVND (reference sequence). The V gene end was trimmed by 3 bases and the J gene end by 6 bases; junction bases not matched to a gene: 4. The CDR3 loop is CASSMRGAPNEQFF. The CDR3 DNA follows: TGTGCCAGTAGTATGCGGGGGGCCCCCAATGAGCAGTTCTTC. Using reference TRBV19 and TRBJ2-1 for the parts outside the CDR3, the full variable domain is DGGITQSPKYLFRKEGQNVTLSCEQNLNHDAMYWYRQDPGQGLRLIYYSQIVNDFQKGDIAEGYSVSREKKESFPLTVTSAQKNPTAFYLCASSMRGAPNEQFFGPGTRLTVL.

The J gene is TRBJ2-3, the V gene TRBV6-6, with D perhaps TRBD1 (6 bases). The CDR3 loop spans 15 amino acids. Deletions cut 7 bases from V and 1 base from J, with 15 bases between. Per germline, CDR1 MNHNY and CDR2 SVGAGI (reference sequence). CDR3 DNA sequence: TGTGCCAGCAACCCAACAGGGTTCGGCACAGATACGCAGTATTTT. This translates into CASNPTGFGTDTQYF.

This sequence joins TRBV21-1 and TRBJ2-3; the D segment call TRBD1 is taken from the table without a DNA check. TRBV21-1 is tagged as a pseudogene. The CDR3 extends over 20 amino acids. CDR3 loop: CASSNLTDRAHSRNTDTQYF. The CDR3 region has the DNA TGTGCCAGCAGCAATCTGACGGACAGGGCGCACTCCCGAAACACAGATACGCAGTATTTT.

This chain's CDR3 is CASSTPGDIYGYTF. CDR3 nucleotides: TGTGCCAGTAGTACGCCCGGGGACATCTATGGCTACACCTTC. The chain links TRBV19 to TRBJ1-2; TRBD1 might be the D (6 bases). Deletions cut 4 bases from V and 4 bases from J, with 13 bases between. CDR1 is LNHDA, CDR2 SQIVND, per germline (reference sequence). The CDR3 length is 14 residues.

CDR3: CASSSGNNEQFF. The DNA for the CDR3 is TGTGCCAGCAGCTCCGGAAACAATGAGCAGTTCTTC. The chain carries TRBV7-3 and TRBJ2-1, with D uncertain. Trimming pared 4 bases from V and 5 bases from J, leaving 6 bases between. The germline CDR1 and CDR2 sequences are SGHTA and FQGTGA. The CDR3 extends over 12 amino acids.

CDR3 sequence reads: CASSSVGGNEQFF. The CDR3 region has the DNA TGCGCCAGCAGCTCAGTAGGTGGGAATGAGCAGTTCTTC. The J gene is TRBJ2-1, the V gene TRBV5-1; D is ambiguous. The CDR3 length is 13 residues. V was pared by 3 bases and J by 7 bases, with 11 bases between. From germline, CDR1 is SGHRS and CDR2 YFSETQ. The whole variable domain, remainder taken from reference TRBV5-1 and TRBJ2-1, is KAGVTQTPRYLIKTRGQQVTLSCSPISGHRSVSWYQQTPGQGLQFLFEYFSETQRNKGNFPGRFSGRQFSNSRSEMNVSTLELGDSALYLCASSSVGGNEQFFGPGTRLTVL.

The chain couples TRBV5-8 to TRBJ2-1, with D tentatively TRBD1 (6 bases). Germline CDR1 and CDR2: SGHTS and YDEGEE. CDR3 length: 15 residues. The V and J ends lost 1 base and 7 bases respectively, with 15 bases between them. The chain's CDR3 is CASSLLQGITNEQFF. In DNA, the CDR3 is TGTGCCAGCAGCTTGTTGCAGGGGATAACAAATGAGCAGTTCTTC.